Listed below are T cell receptor beta chains from one sample, sequenced in a study of long-term antiretroviral therapy in people with HIV. Libraries were prepared by immunoSEQ multiplex PCR; TCRdb keeps only in-frame clonotypes and omits some of them. The data show 25,000 to 35,000 clones, around 90% seen once. Sequencing used unsorted PBMCs, obtained 1.8 years after starting antiretroviral therapy. All receptors derive from a woman younger than 30 with HIV. The CDR3 runs from the conserved cysteine through the conserved F or W. Each record gives: clone size, J gene, D gene, V gene, CDR3 DNA, CDR3 protein. D genes are given only for firm matches. Size tells how often a clone was seen (once, few, many) or the class of an expanded clone, and some rows leave it out.

NA | TRBJ1-2 | TRBD1 | TRBV10-2 | TGCGCCAGCACTGGGACAGGGGACCACTATGGCTACACCTTC | CASTGTGDHYGYTF
NA | TRBJ2-7 | NA | TRBV4-2 | TGTGCCAGCAGCCATGGAAACGAGCAGTACTTC | CASSHGNEQYF
once | TRBJ1-3 | NA | TRBV4-1 | TGCGCCAGCAGCCAAGAGGACCTGGGGGCTTACTCTGGAAACACCATATATTTT | CASSQEDLGAYSGNTIYF
NA | TRBJ1-2 | NA | TRBV7-6 | TGTGCCAGCAGTCGGGGGGAGTACTATGGCTACACCTTC | CASSRGEYYGYTF
NA | TRBJ1-4 | TRBD1 | TRBV7-9 | TGTGCCAGCAGCTTATCCTCCGGACAGGGGGAAAAACTGTTTTTT | CASSLSSGQGEKLFF
NA | TRBJ2-7 | NA | TRBV10-3 | TGTGCCATCAGCCAACAGGGAGGGGCTTTGGGGAACGAGCAGTACTTC | CAISQQGGALGNEQYF
NA | TRBJ1-5 | NA | TRBV28 | TGTGCCAGCAGTTCCCGGGCCTTAAGCTCTAATCAGCCCCAGCATTTT | CASSSRALSSNQPQHF
NA | TRBJ1-5 | TRBD1 | TRBV28 | TGTGCCAGCAGTTTAGGGACAGCTAGCAATCAGCCCCAGCATTTT | CASSLGTASNQPQHF
NA | TRBJ1-2 | NA | TRBV9 | TGTGCCAGCAGCCCTCGCCGGGCGTATGAAGGCTACACCTTC | CASSPRRAYEGYTF
NA | TRBJ2-7 | TRBD1 | TRBV4-3 | TGCGCCAGCAGCCAAGAACAGGGGGCGTCCTACGAGCAGTACTTC | CASSQEQGASYEQYF
NA | TRBJ2-1 | NA | TRBV11-2 | TGTGCCAGCAGCGAGTCGGCAGGATTTCACAATGAGCAGTTCTTC | CASSESAGFHNEQFF
NA | TRBJ2-2 | TRBD1 | TRBV28 | TGTGCCAGCAACAGGGGAACCGGGGAGCTGTTTTTT | CASNRGTGELFF
NA | TRBJ1-1 | TRBD1 | TRBV5-1 | TGCGCCAGCAGCTCACAGGGACAGGGGAACACTGAAGCTTTCTTT | CASSSQGQGNTEAFF
NA | TRBJ1-5 | NA | TRBV19 | TGTGCCAGTAGTATAGTCTCGGGTTCCCATCAGCCCCAGCATTTT | CASSIVSGSHQPQHF
NA | TRBJ1-5 | TRBD1 | TRBV7-2 | TGTGCCAGCAGCGTCGACAGGGGTAGCAATCAGCCCCAGCATTTT | CASSVDRGSNQPQHF
NA | TRBJ1-4 | NA | TRBV7-2 | TGTGCCAGCAGCTCGGGGGGAGGGGTCCTAAATGAAAAACTGTTTTTT | CASSSGGGVLNEKLFF
NA | TRBJ2-5 | NA | TRBV29-1 | TGCAGCATAGGGGTACAAGAGACCCAGTACTTC | CSIGVQETQYF
NA | TRBJ1-2 | NA | TRBV15 | TGTGCCACCAGCAGAGAGCGTGTTGTGGGTGGCGGCTACACCTTC | CATSRERVVGGGYTF
NA | TRBJ2-1 | NA | TRBV5-1 | TGCGCCAGCAGCCTGGACTCCTTCGATGAGCAGTTCTTC | CASSLDSFDEQFF
NA | TRBJ2-7 | TRBD2 | TRBV19 | TGTGCCAGTACCACGACTAGCGGGAGGTACGAGCAGTACTTC | CASTTTSGRYEQYF
NA | TRBJ2-4 | TRBD1 | TRBV7-9 | TGTGCCAGCAGACAAACGGGACAGAAAAAGAGCATTCAGTACTTC | CASRQTGQKKSIQYF
NA | TRBJ2-1 | TRBD2 | TRBV7-9 | TGTGCCAGCAGCTTTTCTCCCGGGACTAGCGGGAGTTCCTACAATGAGCAGTTCTTC | CASSFSPGTSGSSYNEQFF
NA | TRBJ2-1 | TRBD2 | TRBV7-2 | TGTGCCAGCAGCTCAGGGACTAGCGGGAGGGCGGTCTACAATGAGCAGTTCTTC | CASSSGTSGRAVYNEQFF
NA | TRBJ2-1 | NA | TRBV11-3 | TGTGCCAGCAGCCAACTCAGGGGAGATGAGCAGTTCTTC | CASSQLRGDEQFF
NA | TRBJ1-6 | NA | TRBV28 | TGTGCCAGCAGTTTACTCCATAATTCACCCCTCCACTTT | CASSLLHNSPLHF
NA | TRBJ1-2 | TRBD1 | TRBV7-2 | TGTGCCAGCAGCTTAAGGGGGGACAGGCCCTATGGCTACACCTTC | CASSLRGDRPYGYTF
few | TRBJ1-5 | NA | TRBV11-2 | TGTGCCAGCAGCTTAGATCCGACGAAGCCCCAGCATTTT | CASSLDPTKPQHF
NA | TRBJ1-4 | NA | TRBV15 | TGTGCCACCTACGGGGTAGGGGAAAAACTGTTTTTT | CATYGVGEKLFF
NA | TRBJ1-2 | NA | TRBV27 | TGTGCCAGCAGCCTCGTTCCCAGGGCCTATGGCTACACCTTC | CASSLVPRAYGYTF
NA | TRBJ1-2 | TRBD1 | TRBV28 | TGTGCCAGCAGACTCCGGGACAGGATGGATTATGGCTACACCTTC | CASRLRDRMDYGYTF
NA | TRBJ1-3 | NA | TRBV19 | TGTGCCACCAAGGGACCGCTCTCTGGAAACACCATATATTTT | CATKGPLSGNTIYF
NA | TRBJ2-2 | TRBD2 | TRBV19 | TGTGCCAGCCAAATTTACGGACTAGCGGACACCGGGGAGCTGTTTTTT | CASQIYGLADTGELFF
NA | TRBJ2-7 | NA | TRBV5-1 | TGCGCCAGCAGCTTGCGGGGGCCGGGGATCCACGAGCAGTACTTC | CASSLRGPGIHEQYF
NA | TRBJ1-4 | TRBD1 | TRBV7-2 | TGTGCCAGCAGCTTAGGGCGGGACAGGGGCTATGAAAAACTGTTTTTT | CASSLGRDRGYEKLFF
NA | TRBJ2-7 | NA | TRBV19 | TGTGCCAGTAGTATAGCGGGAGCCTCCTACGAGCAGTACTTC | CASSIAGASYEQYF
NA | TRBJ2-1 | NA | TRBV7-9 | TGTGCCAGCAGCTTAGTTGTCGGTCTTTTTAGAGGAGATGAGCAGTTCTTC | CASSLVVGLFRGDEQFF
NA | TRBJ1-1 | NA | TRBV29-1 | TGCAGCGCCAGGGACACTGAAGCTTTCTTT | CSARDTEAFF
NA | TRBJ2-3 | NA | TRBV5-1 | TGCGCCAGCAGCTTGGGGGGGACGGGCACAGATACGCAGTATTTT | CASSLGGTGTDTQYF
NA | TRBJ2-7 | TRBD1 | TRBV13 | TGTGCCAGCAGCCCCGGACAGGGGGCTAAGTCCTACGAGCAGTACTTC | CASSPGQGAKSYEQYF
NA | TRBJ2-5 | NA | TRBV6-6 | TGTGCCAGCAGACTCCACGCGAACCAAGAGACCCAGTACTTC | CASRLHANQETQYF
NA | TRBJ2-3 | TRBD1 | TRBV19 | TGTGCCAGTAGGCAGGGGGCAACAGATACGCAGTATTTT | CASRQGATDTQYF
NA | TRBJ2-7 | NA | TRBV6-1 | TGTGCCAGCAGTGCCATGGGATACCCCTTCTACGAGCAGTACTTC | CASSAMGYPFYEQYF
once | TRBJ2-3 | TRBD2 | TRBV4-3 | TGCGCCAGCAGCCAAGGGCTAGCGGGAGGCACGCAGTATTTT | CASSQGLAGGTQYF
NA | TRBJ2-7 | TRBD1 | TRBV18 | TGTGCCAGCTCACCACGACCCGGGGACAGTACCTACGAGCAGTACTTC | CASSPRPGDSTYEQYF
NA | TRBJ2-2 | TRBD2 | TRBV5-1 | TGCGCCAGCAGCCCGGGACTAGCCACCGGGGAGCTGTTTTTT | CASSPGLATGELFF
NA | TRBJ2-1 | NA | TRBV4-3 | TGCGCCAGCAGCCCCCGTAAGTGGGACGACTACAATGAGCAGTTCTTC | CASSPRKWDDYNEQFF
NA | TRBJ2-2 | NA | TRBV4-1 | TGCGCCAGCAGGGACCACAGGGTAGCGGCCACCGGGGAGCTGTTTTTT | CASRDHRVAATGELFF
NA | TRBJ2-7 | NA | TRBV5-4 | TGTGCCAGCAGCCCCCAGCATTGGACTACCTACGAGCAGTACTTC | CASSPQHWTTYEQYF
few | TRBJ2-1 | NA | TRBV4-3 | TGCGCCAGCAGCCCGGACATCGGAGATTCCAATGAGCAGTTCTTC | CASSPDIGDSNEQFF
NA | TRBJ2-7 | NA | TRBV28 | TGTGCCAGCAGTTTCGCGGACTACGAGCAGTACTTC | CASSFADYEQYF